These 30 T cell receptor beta chains originate from one sample sequenced in a study of CD8 T cells in Susac syndrome (dated by TCRdb to the late 2010s). Libraries were constructed by the immunoSEQ multiplex PCR assay. RNA was extracted using the RNeasy kit, and roughly 0.5 to 1 ug of the RNA was reverse transcribed with random hexamers. Clones were called with MiXCR by TCRdb after fastp trimmed the public reads at Q25, and only in-frame beta chains were retained. Rows merge per CDR3 protein into single entries with the most common DNA and genes. This sample comprises 150,000 to 200,000 distinct CDR3 sequences, over 85% of them detected only once. In total, the top ten clones hold roughly 0.14% of the sample. The sample was CD4+ T cells from PBMCs. The receptors were sampled from a human donor in good health.

This clonotype came up once. V and J are TRBV27 and TRBJ1-6; TRBD1 agrees at 9 bases. The CDR3 is made up of 17 amino acids. The germline CDR1 and CDR2 sequences are MNHEY and SMNVEV (reference sequence). V trimming: 5 bases; J trimming: 4 bases; junction bases outside the gene matches: 9. The CDR3 loop is CASSQSRTGAYNSPLHF. The CDR3 DNA reads as TGTGCCAGCAGTCAGAGCCGGACAGGGGCATATAATTCACCCCTCCACTTT.

This chain links TRBV10-3 with TRBJ1-1; D unresolved. The germline V gene encodes CDR1 ENHRY and CDR2 SYGVKD. Trimming removed 9 bases from V and 0 bases from J, with 8 bases in between. CDR3 length: 12 residues. In DNA, the CDR3 is TGTGCCATTGGCCGGATGAACACTGAAGCTTTCTTT. Translation: CAIGRMNTEAFF.

The chain couples TRBV7-2 to TRBJ2-7; no clear D. The germline V gene encodes CDR1 SGHTA and CDR2 FQGNSA. The length of the CDR3 is 12 residues. Trimming removed 1 base from V and 9 bases from J, with 10 bases in between. The CDR3 here is CASSLDLSGQYF. Here the CDR3 DNA reads TGTGCCAGCAGCTTAGATCTTTCGGGGCAGTACTTC.

The J gene is TRBJ2-7, the V gene TRBV20-1; 9 nucleotides align to TRBD1. Germline CDR1 is DFQATT and CDR2 is SNEGSKA (reference sequence). This CDR3 comprises 13 residues. The trim removed 4 bases at V and 2 bases at J, leaving 3 bases unmatched. The CDR3 bases are TGCAGTGCTACGGACAGGGGACCCTACGAGCAGTACTTC. It codes for CSATDRGPYEQYF.

The chain couples TRBV3-1 to TRBJ2-5; possibly TRBD2 for D (6 bases). Germline CDR1 and CDR2: LGHDT and YNNKEL (reference sequence). This CDR3 contains 16 residues. Trimming shortened V by 0 bases and J by 5 bases, and 16 bases separated the two germline ends. The DNA for the CDR3 is TGTGCCAGCAGCCAAGAGCGTCTAGCGCTAGACGAGACCCAGTACTTC. Its translation is CASSQERLALDETQYF.

The chain links TRBV2 to TRBJ1-1, with D unresolved. With 4 bases removed from V and 1 base from J, the gap between germline ends came to 7 bases. The CDR3 spans 13 residues. Germline CDR1 SNHLY, CDR2 FYNNEI. In DNA form, the CDR3 reads TGTGCCAGCAGTGTCCACGAGAACACTGAAGCTTTCTTT. Translating gives CASSVHENTEAFF. The variable domain in full, with the rest retrieved from reference TRBV2 and TRBJ1-1, is EPEVTQTPSHQVTQMGQEVILRCVPISNHLYFYWYRQILGQKVEFLVSFYNNEISEKSEIFDDQFSVERPDGSNFTLKIRSTKLEDSAMYFCASSVHENTEAFFGQGTRLTVV.

V gene TRBV7-2 combines with J gene TRBJ2-4; 7 bases line up with TRBD1. The CDR3 length is 13 residues. In germline, CDR1 is SGHTA, CDR2 FQGNSA. V trimming: 5 bases; J trimming: 8 bases; junction bases outside the gene matches: 6. The CDR3 is CASSLDRVDIQYF. DNA of the CDR3: TGTGCCAGCAGCCTTGACAGGGTGGACATTCAGTACTTC.

The CDR3 DNA reads as TGCGCCAGCAGCCAGGAAGGGACAGGGTCTCAGCCCCAGCATTTT. The encoded protein is CASSQEGTGSQPQHF. The genes are TRBV4-1 and TRBJ1-5; 9 nucleotides agree with TRBD1. With 3 bases clipped from V and 6 bases from J, the junction kept 6 bases outside the gene matches. The CDR3 length is 15 residues. Germline assignment: CDR1 MGHRA and CDR2 YSYEKL.

This clonotype was observed once. This chain links TRBV29-1 with TRBJ2-5; 12 bases align to TRBD2. This CDR3 is 14 amino acids long. Germline-derived CDR1 and CDR2 are SQVTM and ANQGSEA. V trimming: 6 bases; J trimming: 4 bases; junction bases outside the gene matches: 6. The CDR3 sequence is CSVALAGGAETQYF. The CDR3 DNA reads TGCAGCGTGGCACTAGCGGGGGGTGCAGAGACCCAGTACTTC.

The chain carries TRBV3-1 and TRBJ2-1; 8 positions agree with TRBD2. The ends lost 4 bases at V and 7 bases at J; junction bases unmatched: 12. The CDR3 is 16 amino acids. From germline, CDR1 is LGHDT and CDR2 YNNKEL (reference sequence). The CDR3 loop is CASSRLGAGGANEQFF. The CDR3, as DNA: TGTGCCAGCAGCCGCCTAGGGGCGGGGGGCGCGAATGAGCAGTTCTTC.

The chain combines TRBV20-1 with TRBJ1-4; D unclear. V was cut by 8 bases and J by 5 bases, with 9 bases left in between. Per the germline V gene, CDR1 is DFQATT and CDR2 is SNEGSKA (reference sequence). The CDR3 is 11 amino acids. CDR3 nucleotide sequence: TGCAGTACGTACTTGAATGAAAAACTGTTTTTT. Translating it yields CSTYLNEKLFF.

The chain employs TRBV5-1 and TRBJ2-2; D possibly corresponds to TRBD1 (6 bases). Trimming stripped 0 bases from V and 0 bases from J, with 9 bases between. The CDR3 has 16 amino acids. Germline lookup yields CDR1 SGHRS and CDR2 YFSETQ. CDR3 bases: TGCGCCAGCAGCTTGGCTACAGGGACGAACACCGGGGAGCTGTTTTTT. This encodes CASSLATGTNTGELFF.

V is TRBV3-1 and J is TRBJ2-7; 10 bases map to TRBD1. The ends lost 7 bases at V and 7 bases at J; junction bases unmatched: 10. There are 14 residues in the CDR3. CDR1 and CDR2 (germline): LGHDT, YNNKEL (reference sequence). CDR3 DNA sequence: TGTGCCAGCAAAGGGACAGGGGTAGGAGGGGAGCAGTACTTC. This gives the protein CASKGTGVGGEQYF.

The gene calls are TRBV13 and TRBJ2-1; tentatively, D is TRBD1 (5 bases). V lost 5 bases and J 2 bases, leaving 10 bases between the germline ends. CDR1 PRHDT and CDR2 FYEKMQ come from the germline V gene (reference sequence). There are 14 residues in the CDR3. The CDR3 loop is CASSQGRTYNEQFF. The CDR3 region has the DNA TGTGCCAGCAGCCAGGGTAGGACCTACAATGAGCAGTTCTTC.

The chain links TRBV4-2 to TRBJ2-7; 7 bases match TRBD2. CDR3 length equals 14 residues. Germline lookup yields CDR1 LGHNA and CDR2 YNFKEQ. Trimming removed 5 bases from V and 6 bases from J; junction bases left unmatched: 10. For the CDR3, the DNA is TGTGCCAGCAGCTCGGGGGAGGGGTTGAGCGAGCAGTACTTC. It is translated as CASSSGEGLSEQYF.

The gene calls are TRBV4-1 and TRBJ1-2; the D gene is possibly TRBD1 (5 bases). The CDR3 has 14 amino acids. Trimming stripped 0 bases from V and 3 bases from J, with 8 bases between. The germline gives CDR1 MGHRA, CDR2 YSYEKL. The CDR3 is CASSQERGDYGYTF. Here the CDR3 DNA reads TGCGCCAGCAGCCAAGAGCGGGGGGACTATGGCTACACCTTC.

This chain uses TRBV24-1 with TRBJ2-1; D might be TRBD2 (6 bases). CDR3 size: 12 residues. Looked up from germline, CDR1 is KGHDR and CDR2 is SFDVKD. Trimming removed 5 bases from V and 10 bases from J, with 11 bases in between. The CDR3 sequence: CATSVRGYEQFF. For the CDR3, the DNA is TGTGCCACCAGTGTACGGGGGTACGAGCAGTTCTTC.

Here the CDR3 reads CAWVPGTGGYEQYF. As DNA, the CDR3 is TGTGCCTGGGTCCCGGGGACAGGGGGTTACGAGCAGTACTTC. The chain employs TRBV30 and TRBJ2-7, with 11 bases aligning to TRBD1. The CDR3 contains 14 residues. Germline trimming cut 5 bases from V and 4 bases from J; bases unmatched to any gene: 7. Per germline, CDR1 GTSNPN and CDR2 SVGIG (reference sequence).

The chain carries TRBV3-1 and TRBJ2-1; 12 positions agree with TRBD2. The germline V gene encodes CDR1 LGHDT and CDR2 YNNKEL (reference sequence). V lost 8 bases, J lost 12 bases, and 5 bases stayed unmatched. There are 12 residues in the CDR3. The CDR3 sequence is CASELAGGSQFF. The DNA of the CDR3 is TGTGCCAGCGAACTAGCGGGGGGATCGCAGTTCTTC.

This clonotype was picked up one time. The chain employs TRBV11-2 and TRBJ2-5; D not certain. Germline loops: CDR1 SGHAT, CDR2 FQNNGV. CDR3 size: 10 residues. Trimming left V 10 bases short and J 8 bases short, with 11 bases between. The CDR3 DNA follows: TGTGCCATCCTACAGTCTACCCAGTACTTC. It specifies CAILQSTQYF.

V gene TRBV4-3 combines with J gene TRBJ1-1, with no clear D. The CDR3 has 14 amino acids. Trimming left V 3 bases short and J 1 base short, with 9 bases between. Germline V CDR1 and CDR2: LGHNA, YSLEER. The CDR3 region has the DNA TGCGCCAGCAGCCACCCGGGCCAGAACACTGAAGCTTTCTTT. Its translation: CASSHPGQNTEAFF.

The chain employs TRBV24-1 and TRBJ2-5, with 9 bases matching TRBD2. This CDR3 spans 16 amino acids. Trimming at V came to 3 bases and at J to 5 bases, leaving 9 bases not matched to a gene. From germline, CDR1 is KGHDR and CDR2 SFDVKD. The CDR3 region is CATSDTAGTSTETQYF. The CDR3 coding sequence is TGTGCCACCAGTGATACTGCCGGGACTAGCACCGAGACCCAGTACTTC.

The gene calls are TRBV5-4 and TRBJ2-3; the match to TRBD2 covers 12 bases. Germline V gene lookup returns CDR1 SGHNT and CDR2 YYREEE (reference sequence). J gave up 8 bases and V 4 bases, and 8 bases lay outside the gene matches. The CDR3 totals 15 residues. The CDR3 reads CASSAGLAGKGTQYF. Here the CDR3 DNA reads TGTGCCAGCAGCGCCGGACTAGCGGGGAAGGGTACGCAGTATTTT.

The rearrangement joins TRBV6-5 to TRBJ2-1; 12 positions match TRBD2. The CDR3 loop spans 13 amino acids. Trimming took 6 bases from V and 10 from J; bases not matched to a gene: 4. Germline-derived CDR1 and CDR2 are MNHEY and SVGAGI. The CDR3 protein is CASSRTSGAEQFF. The CDR3 nucleotides are TGTGCCAGCAGCCGGACTAGCGGGGCGGAGCAGTTCTTC.

This clonotype was seen just once. The J gene is TRBJ1-4, the V gene TRBV18; 7 bases are shared with TRBD1. V dropped 6 bases and J dropped 3; count of bases not matched to a gene: 7. CDR3 length equals 15 residues. Germline CDR1 reads KGHSH; CDR2 reads LQKENI. Here the CDR3 reads CASSPRGQSNEKLFF. In DNA form, the CDR3 reads TGTGCCAGCTCGCCTAGGGGACAGTCTAATGAAAAACTGTTTTTT.

The chain links TRBV20-1 to TRBJ2-7; tentatively, D is TRBD2 (7 bases). Trimming shortened V by 0 bases and J by 5 bases, and 17 bases separated the two germline ends. Germline CDR1 DFQATT, CDR2 SNEGSKA (reference sequence). This CDR3 has 15 amino acids. This chain's CDR3 is CSARDWAGASNEQYF. CDR3 sequence (DNA): TGCAGTGCTAGAGATTGGGCGGGGGCGTCGAACGAGCAGTACTTC.

This chain uses TRBV20-1 with TRBJ1-1; D ambiguous. Germline CDR1 is DFQATT and CDR2 is SNEGSKA (reference sequence). Between the trimmed V and J ends, which lost 4 bases and 1 base, there was a span of 7 bases. The CDR3 is made up of 12 amino acids. The CDR3 region is CSAKMGNTEAFF. Here the CDR3 DNA reads TGCAGTGCTAAGATGGGGAACACTGAAGCTTTCTTT.

The chain joins TRBV25-1 to TRBJ1-4; possible D gene TRBD1, 6 bases. From germline, CDR1 is MGHDK and CDR2 SYGVNS. The V end was cut by 1 base, the J end by 7 bases, with 10 bases between. The CDR3 contains 14 residues. CDR3 in amino acids: CASSESGGVEKLFF. DNA of the CDR3: TGTGCCAGCAGTGAATCGGGGGGCGTTGAAAAACTGTTTTTT.

This chain uses TRBV28 with TRBJ2-3; TRBD2 aligns across 9 bases. CDR1 and CDR2 from the germline V gene are MDHEN and SYDVKM. Germline trimming cut 3 bases from V and 5 bases from J; bases unmatched to any gene: 15. The CDR3 contains 18 residues. In nucleotides, the CDR3 is TGTGCCAGCAGTTTCTATGACCCCCTTAGCGGGGGCTTAGATACGCAGTATTTT. Translated: CASSFYDPLSGGLDTQYF.

The chain links TRBV7-9 to TRBJ2-3, with a weak D call TRBD2 (5 bases). Per the germline V gene, CDR1 is SEHNR and CDR2 is FQNEAQ (reference sequence). CDR3 size: 16 residues. Between the trimmed V and J ends, which lost 3 bases and 1 base, there was a span of 14 bases. CDR3 residues: CASSFPLNGGTDTQYF. The CDR3 nucleotides read TGTGCCAGCAGCTTCCCTCTTAACGGGGGCACAGATACGCAGTATTTT.